This TCR beta chain was captured in a study of post-analysis software for immune sequencing data. Study-level points and caveats: Significantly lower normalized Chao1 diversity was found in patients with multiple sclerosis relative to controls. Roughly five TRBV segments appeared more often in patients than in controls, and TRBV5-6, TRBV5-1 and TRBV20-1 were among these.

Of note for this clonotype: Antigen unknown.

Sequencing libraries made from TCR beta cDNA carried unique molecular identifiers. cDNA molecules numbering roughly 0.5 million came from roughly 1 to 10 million T cells. TCRdb recomputed calls from the PCR reads with MiXCR, one row per CDR3 protein. Of about 800,000 distinct CDR3 sequences listed, around 27% are singletons. Germline CDR1 reads SGHTA; CDR2 reads FQGNSA. The CDR3 totals 15 residues. V was clipped by 4 bases and J by 2 bases; unmatched bases: 5. This TCR came from a girl aged 5-17 years with multiple sclerosis. The rearrangement joins TRBV7-2 to TRBJ2-7, with 10 bases aligning to TRBD2. Sequencing was performed on blood. The DNA of the CDR3 is TGTGCCAGCAGCTCTAGGACTAGCGGACCCTACGAGCAGTACTTC. Translated: CASSSRTSGPYEQYF.